This entry lists 12 T cell receptor beta chains sequenced from one sample in a study of cytomegalovirus exposure and HLA in healthy donors. Use of 60 Vbeta and 13 Jbeta primers characterized the PCR. Some clones are missing from TCRdb's copy, which holds only in-frame ones; the method was immunoSEQ multiplex PCR. The table includes 150,000 to 200,000 clones, around 62% detected once. Specimen: PBMCs. Receptor source: a man aged 35 to 55 in good health and CMV-seronegative.

This chain uses TRBV7-2 with TRBJ1-2; 10 bases fit TRBD1. The germline V gene encodes CDR1 SGHTA and CDR2 FQGNSA. The trim removed 6 bases at V and 5 bases at J, leaving 3 bases unmatched. CDR3 size: 13 residues. The chain's CDR3 is CASSSGQGYGYTF. DNA for the CDR3: TGTGCCAGCAGTTCGGGACAGGGGTATGGCTACACCTTC.

The sample holds a few counts of this clone. The chain employs TRBV7-2 and TRBJ2-2; D might be TRBD2 (6 bases). The germline CDR1 and CDR2 sequences are SGHTA and FQGNSA. The CDR3 sequence is 16 residues long. V was cut by 5 bases and J by 1 base, with 14 bases left in between. The CDR3, as DNA: TGTGCCAGCAGCCCAGGGCCGCGGGGGAACACCGGGGAGCTGTTTTTT. Its protein product is CASSPGPRGNTGELFF.

The chain carries TRBV5-1 and TRBJ2-2; 7 positions agree with TRBD1. The junction had 6 bases not matched to a gene; V was cut back by 3 bases and J by 1 base. The CDR3 is 16 residues long. Germline lookup yields CDR1 SGHRS and CDR2 YFSETQ. This CDR3 is CASSSYRGVNTGELFF. In DNA form, the CDR3 reads TGCGCCAGCAGCTCCTACAGGGGAGTGAACACCGGGGAGCTGTTTTTT.

The chain employs TRBV4-1 and TRBJ2-6; D uncertain. This CDR3 has 15 amino acids. Germline values: CDR1 MGHRA, CDR2 YSYEKL. V lost 4 bases, J lost 2 bases, and 9 bases lay in between. DNA of the CDR3: TGCGCCAGCAGCCCTCAGGTCACTGGGGCCAACGTCCTGACTTTC. This sequence encodes CASSPQVTGANVLTF.

This clone was counted a few times. The CDR3 loop reads CASSGGKLAANTDTQYF. The CDR3 DNA sequence: TGTGCCAGCAGTGGCGGGAAACTAGCGGCTAACACAGATACGCAGTATTTT. The chain carries TRBV6-1 and TRBJ2-3; 8 bases agree with TRBD2. The length of the CDR3 is 17 residues. V dropped 4 bases and J dropped 2; count of bases not matched to a gene: 11. The V gene's germline CDR1 is MNHNS and CDR2 SASEGT.

The chain couples TRBV29-1 to TRBJ2-5, with TRBD2 identical over 9 bases. The J call is uncertain, as TRBJ2-7 better fits the DNA end. The CDR3 spans 14 residues. CDR1 is SQVTM and CDR2 is ANQGSEA in the germline V gene. The CDR3 spells CSVETSGLAYEQYF. CDR3 DNA: TGCAGCGTTGAGACTAGCGGCCTTGCCTACGAGCAGTACTTC.

This sequence joins TRBV30 and TRBJ1-2; 7 bases agree with TRBD1. Looked up from germline, CDR1 is GTSNPN and CDR2 is SVGIG (reference sequence). Trimming took 3 bases from V and 4 from J; bases not matched to a gene: 11. The CDR3 spans 15 residues. This CDR3 is CAWSLGEGAGYGYTF. The CDR3 DNA is TGTGCCTGGAGCCTAGGAGAGGGGGCGGGCTATGGCTACACCTTC.

The genes are TRBV7-3 and TRBJ2-7, with TRBD1 matching 8 bases. The germline V gene encodes CDR1 SGHTA and CDR2 FQGTGA. The V and J ends lost 5 bases and 7 bases, in that order; junction bases with no gene match: 7. The CDR3 loop spans 13 amino acids. The CDR3 spells CASSQDRAREQYF. The CDR3 nucleotides are TGTGCCAGCAGCCAGGACAGGGCCAGGGAGCAGTACTTC.

The rearrangement links TRBV11-2 to TRBJ1-2; D call uncertain. The V gene lost 4 bases and the J gene lost 6 bases, with 12 bases spanning the gap. The CDR3 runs 13 residues. Germline CDR1 SGHAT, CDR2 FQNNGV. The chain's CDR3 is CASSSRWEDGYTF. The CDR3 DNA follows: TGTGCCAGCAGCTCAAGATGGGAGGATGGCTACACCTTC.

V is TRBV4-1 and J is TRBJ2-7; no definite D call. Trimming cost V 1 base and J 4 bases, with 14 bases left between them. Germline assignment: CDR1 MGHRA and CDR2 YSYEKL. This CDR3 spans 15 amino acids. This CDR3 reads CASSQGAEIVYEQYF. The CDR3 nucleotides are TGCGCCAGCAGCCAAGGTGCGGAAATTGTTTACGAGCAGTACTTC.

This chain connects TRBV5-1 to TRBJ2-3; 7 nucleotides line up with TRBD1. Germline-derived CDR1 and CDR2 are SGHRS and YFSETQ. V lost 5 bases to trimming and J lost 4 bases; unmatched junction nucleotides: 7. The CDR3 consists of 14 residues. CDR3 protein: CASRDRTSPDTQYF. Here the CDR3 DNA reads TGCGCCAGCAGGGACAGGACTTCGCCAGATACGCAGTATTTT.

This chain uses TRBV7-2 with TRBJ1-2; perhaps TRBD1 as D (6 bases). The CDR3 is made up of 17 amino acids. From germline, CDR1 is SGHTA and CDR2 FQGNSA. The V end lost 4 bases, the J end lost 0 bases, and 18 bases lay between the germline ends. This CDR3 is CASSSPRDGQTNYGYTF. The DNA for the CDR3 is TGTGCCAGCAGCTCCCCACGAGACGGACAGACTAACTATGGCTACACCTTC.